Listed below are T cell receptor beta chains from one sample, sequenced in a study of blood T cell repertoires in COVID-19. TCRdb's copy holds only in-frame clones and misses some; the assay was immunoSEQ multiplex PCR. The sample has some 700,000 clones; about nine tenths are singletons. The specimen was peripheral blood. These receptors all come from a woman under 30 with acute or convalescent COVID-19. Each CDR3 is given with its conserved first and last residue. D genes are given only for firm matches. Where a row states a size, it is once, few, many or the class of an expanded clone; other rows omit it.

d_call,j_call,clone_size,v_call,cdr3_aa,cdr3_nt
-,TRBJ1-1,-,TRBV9,CASSVGLSETEAFF,TGTGCCAGCAGCGTAGGTCTCAGCGAGACTGAAGCTTTCTTT
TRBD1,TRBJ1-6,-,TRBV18,CASSPFSPGQGPNSPLHF,TGTGCCAGCTCACCGTTTTCCCCAGGACAGGGCCCAAATTCACCCCTCCACTTT
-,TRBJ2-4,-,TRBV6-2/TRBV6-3,CASSSGQTASQNNIQYF,TGTGCCAGCAGTTCCGGACAGACAGCTAGCCAAAATAACATTCAGTACTTC
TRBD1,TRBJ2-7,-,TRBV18,CASSVGQLSYEQYF,TGTGCCAGCTCAGTGGGACAGCTCTCCTACGAGCAGTACTTC
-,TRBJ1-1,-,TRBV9,CASSVASGTEAFF,TGTGCCAGCAGCGTAGCAAGCGGCACTGAAGCTTTCTTT
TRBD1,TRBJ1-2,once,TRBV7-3,CASSLPGQGRANYGYTF,TGTGCCAGCAGCTTACCGGGACAGGGGCGAGCTAACTATGGCTACACCTTC
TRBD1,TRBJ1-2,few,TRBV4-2,CASSQPLANRGGDYTF,TGTGCCAGCAGCCAACCCCTTGCGAACAGGGGGGGGGACTACACCTTC
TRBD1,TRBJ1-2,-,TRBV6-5,CASRFSRDRIGGYTF,TGTGCCAGCAGATTTTCCCGGGACAGGATCGGTGGCTACACCTTC
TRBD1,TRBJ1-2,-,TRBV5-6,CASSLYRGTGYTF,TGTGCCAGCAGCCTTTACAGGGGGACCGGCTACACCTTC
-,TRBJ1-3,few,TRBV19,CASSTSGISGNTIYF,TGTGCCAGTAGTACCAGCGGAATCTCTGGAAACACCATATATTTT